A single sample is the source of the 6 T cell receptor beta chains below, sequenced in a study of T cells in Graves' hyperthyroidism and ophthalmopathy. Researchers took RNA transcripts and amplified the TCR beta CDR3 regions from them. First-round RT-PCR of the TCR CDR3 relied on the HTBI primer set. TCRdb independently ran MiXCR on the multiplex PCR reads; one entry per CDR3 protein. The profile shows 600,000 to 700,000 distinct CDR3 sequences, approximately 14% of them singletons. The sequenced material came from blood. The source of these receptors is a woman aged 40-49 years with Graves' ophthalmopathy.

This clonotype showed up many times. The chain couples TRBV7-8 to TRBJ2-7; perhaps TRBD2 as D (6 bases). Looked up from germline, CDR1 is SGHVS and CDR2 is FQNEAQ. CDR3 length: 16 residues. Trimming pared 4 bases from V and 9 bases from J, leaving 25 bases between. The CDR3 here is CASSYRLAGPPLGQYF. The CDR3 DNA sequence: TGTGCCAGCAGCTATCGATTGGCGGGGCCCCCTTTAGGGCAGTACTTC.

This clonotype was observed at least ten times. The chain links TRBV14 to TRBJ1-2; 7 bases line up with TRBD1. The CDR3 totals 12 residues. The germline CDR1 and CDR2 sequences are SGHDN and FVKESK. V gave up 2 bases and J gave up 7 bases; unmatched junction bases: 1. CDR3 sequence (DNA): TGTGCCAGCAGCCAACAGGGGGGTGGCTACACCTTC. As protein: CASSQQGGGYTF.

CDR3 coding DNA: TGTGCCAGCAGTTACGCCGACCAGCCCCGCTTCCAAGAGACCCAGTACTTC. It codes for CASSYADQPRFQETQYF. The rearrangement joins TRBV6-2 or TRBV6-3 to TRBJ2-5; the D is unclear. Germline V CDR1 and CDR2: MNHEY, SVGEGT. The CDR3 spans 17 residues. V lost 2 bases and J 1 base, leaving 17 bases between the germline ends.

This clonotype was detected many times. This CDR3 is CASSSYDRGLLSDIQYF. CDR3 nucleotides: TGTGCCAGCAGTTCTTACGACAGGGGGCTGTTATCGGACATTCAGTACTTC. V gene TRBV28 combines with J gene TRBJ2-4, with TRBD1 identical over 10 bases. Germline V gene sequence: CDR1 MDHEN, CDR2 SYDVKM. Trimming at V came to 4 bases and at J to 8 bases, leaving 14 bases not matched to a gene. CDR3 size: 17 residues.

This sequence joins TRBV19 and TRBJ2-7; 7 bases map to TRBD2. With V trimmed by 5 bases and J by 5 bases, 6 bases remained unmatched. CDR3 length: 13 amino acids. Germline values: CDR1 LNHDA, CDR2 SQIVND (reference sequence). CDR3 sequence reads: CASSPTRGDEQYF. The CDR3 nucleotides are TGTGCCAGTAGTCCCACTCGGGGGGACGAGCAGTACTTC.

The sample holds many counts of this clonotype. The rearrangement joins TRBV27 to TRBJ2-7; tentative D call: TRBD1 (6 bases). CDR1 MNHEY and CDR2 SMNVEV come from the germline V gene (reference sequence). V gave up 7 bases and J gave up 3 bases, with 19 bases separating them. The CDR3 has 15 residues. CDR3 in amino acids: CASTAQGPGLYEQYF. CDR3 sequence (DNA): TGTGCCAGCACGGCACAGGGCCCCGGGCTCTACGAGCAGTACTTC.